The TCR beta chain described here comes from a study of cytomegalovirus exposure and HLA in healthy donors. Study conclusions and caveats: Being indistinguishable, some V segments were excluded, TRBV6-2 and TRBV6-3 among them. Follow-up analysis later connected one missense variant in DCLRE1C with trimming of TCR beta V- and J-genes. An apparent linkage of common viral pathogens to several of the most significant clusters emerged in a later analysis. In a later analysis, at a false discovery rate of 0.05, 17,000 or so TCR beta sequences were associated with HLA alleles.

PCR employed 60 Vbeta and 13 Jbeta primers. Method: immunoSEQ multiplex PCR; TCRdb's copy keeps in-frame clones and lacks some. Here the sample spans about 150,000 clones, over 70% being singletons. This CDR3 spans 15 amino acids. Germline CDR1 reads LNHDA; CDR2 reads SQIVND (reference sequence). V lost 11 bases to trimming and J lost 2 bases; unmatched junction nucleotides: 8. On this clone itself: Its matching antigen is unknown.

Sequencing used PBMCs. This sequence was found in a man aged 45-65 years in good health and CMV-seropositive. This chain links TRBV19 with TRBJ2-1; 11 nucleotides line up with TRBD2. Here the CDR3 reads CAGYSGREAYNEQFF. In nucleotides, the CDR3 is TGTGCCGGGTATAGCGGGAGGGAGGCCTACAATGAGCAGTTCTTC.